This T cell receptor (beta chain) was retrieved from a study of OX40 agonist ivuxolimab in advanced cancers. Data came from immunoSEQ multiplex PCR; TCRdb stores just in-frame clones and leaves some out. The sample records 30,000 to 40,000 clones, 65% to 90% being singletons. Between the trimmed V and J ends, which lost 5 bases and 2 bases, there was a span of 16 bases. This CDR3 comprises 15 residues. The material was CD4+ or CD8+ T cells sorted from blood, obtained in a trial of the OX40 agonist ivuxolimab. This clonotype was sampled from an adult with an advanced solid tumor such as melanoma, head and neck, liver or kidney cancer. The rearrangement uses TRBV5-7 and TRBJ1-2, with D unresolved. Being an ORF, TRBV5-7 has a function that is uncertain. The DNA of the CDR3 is TGTGCCAGCAGTGCGGACGAAGGATCCAACTATGGCTACACCTTC. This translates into CASSADEGSNYGYTF.